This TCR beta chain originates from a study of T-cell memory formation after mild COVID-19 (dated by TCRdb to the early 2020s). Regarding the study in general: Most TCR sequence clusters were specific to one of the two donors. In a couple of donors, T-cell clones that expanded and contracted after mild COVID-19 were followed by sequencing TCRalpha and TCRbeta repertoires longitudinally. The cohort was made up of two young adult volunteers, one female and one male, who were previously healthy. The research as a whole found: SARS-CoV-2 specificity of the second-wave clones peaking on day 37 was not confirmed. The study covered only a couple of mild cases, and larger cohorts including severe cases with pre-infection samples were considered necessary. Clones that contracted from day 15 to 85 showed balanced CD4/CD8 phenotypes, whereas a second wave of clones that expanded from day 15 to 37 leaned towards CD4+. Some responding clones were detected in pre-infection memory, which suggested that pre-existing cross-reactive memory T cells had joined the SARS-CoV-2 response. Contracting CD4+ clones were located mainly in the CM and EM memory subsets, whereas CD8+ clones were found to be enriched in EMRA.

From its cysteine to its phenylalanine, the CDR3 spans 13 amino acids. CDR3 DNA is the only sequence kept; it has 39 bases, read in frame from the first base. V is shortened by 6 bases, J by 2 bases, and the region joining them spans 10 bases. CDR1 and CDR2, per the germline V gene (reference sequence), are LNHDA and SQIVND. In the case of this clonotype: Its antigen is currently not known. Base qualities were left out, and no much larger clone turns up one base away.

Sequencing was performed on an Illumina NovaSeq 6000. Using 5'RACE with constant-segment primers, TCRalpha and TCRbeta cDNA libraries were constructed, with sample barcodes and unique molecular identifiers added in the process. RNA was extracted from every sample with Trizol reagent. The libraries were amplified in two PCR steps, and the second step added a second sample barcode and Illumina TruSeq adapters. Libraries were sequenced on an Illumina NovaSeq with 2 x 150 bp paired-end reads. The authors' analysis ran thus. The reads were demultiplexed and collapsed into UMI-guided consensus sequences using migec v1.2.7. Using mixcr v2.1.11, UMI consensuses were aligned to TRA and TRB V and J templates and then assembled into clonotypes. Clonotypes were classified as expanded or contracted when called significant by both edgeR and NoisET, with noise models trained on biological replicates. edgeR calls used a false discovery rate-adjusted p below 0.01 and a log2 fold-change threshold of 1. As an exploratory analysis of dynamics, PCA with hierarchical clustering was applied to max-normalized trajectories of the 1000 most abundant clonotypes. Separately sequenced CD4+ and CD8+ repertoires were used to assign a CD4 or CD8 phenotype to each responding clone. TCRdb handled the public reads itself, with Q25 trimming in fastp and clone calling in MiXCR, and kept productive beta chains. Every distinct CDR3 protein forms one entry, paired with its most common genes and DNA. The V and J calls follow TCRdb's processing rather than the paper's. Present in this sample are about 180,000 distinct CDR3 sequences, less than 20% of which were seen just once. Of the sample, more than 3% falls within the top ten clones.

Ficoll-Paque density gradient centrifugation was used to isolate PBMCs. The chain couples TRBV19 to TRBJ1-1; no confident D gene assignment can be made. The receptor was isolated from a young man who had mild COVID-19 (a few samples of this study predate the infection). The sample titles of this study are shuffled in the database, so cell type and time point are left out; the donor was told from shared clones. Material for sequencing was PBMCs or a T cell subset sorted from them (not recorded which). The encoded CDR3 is CASSMGFNTEAFF. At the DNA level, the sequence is TGTGCCAGTAGCATGGGCTTCAACACTGAAGCTTTCTTT.